These T cell receptor beta chains were read from a single sample in a study of shared clonotypes between healthy human individuals. The assay was immunoSEQ multiplex PCR, and TCRdb's table has in-frame clones only and misses some. The repertoire holds some 630,000 clones, around 96% seen once, with 0.11% in the top ten. Sequencing used naive CD8+ T cells sorted from blood. These TCRs come from a woman in her 30s in good health. Each CDR3 is given with its conserved first and last residue. Fields, in order: V gene, clone size, J gene, D gene, CDR3 protein, CDR3 DNA. A D gene is named only where the DNA matches it firmly. Clone size, where shown, is once, few, many, or a class for clones that have expanded.

>TRBV7-2|.|TRBJ2-3|TRBD2
CASSLNPGGRGDTQYF
TGTGCCAGCAGCTTAAATCCTGGCGGGAGAGGAGATACGCAGTATTTT
>TRBV28|.|TRBJ1-1|TRBD1
CASSLLAGGSLNTEAFF
TGTGCCAGCAGTTTATTGGCAGGGGGCTCCTTGAACACTGAAGCTTTCTTT
>TRBV27|.|TRBJ2-1|.
CASIKPSSNEQFF
TGTGCCAGCATCAAACCTTCTAGCAATGAGCAGTTCTTC
>TRBV7-3|.|TRBJ2-7|.
CASSWGLPNYEQYF
TGTGCCAGCAGCTGGGGACTTCCTAACTACGAGCAGTACTTC
>TRBV5-1|.|TRBJ1-1|.
CASSFRRTSDTEAFF
TGCGCCAGCAGCTTCAGACGGACATCTGACACTGAAGCTTTCTTT
>TRBV19|.|TRBJ1-6|.
CASSMFVVSGIGSPLHF
TGTGCCAGTAGTATGTTCGTGGTATCGGGGATCGGTTCACCCCTCCACTTT
>TRBV27|.|TRBJ2-1|TRBD2
CASSPPGGGGNEQFF
TGTGCCAGCAGTCCGCCCGGGGGGGGTGGTAATGAGCAGTTCTTC
>TRBV13|.|TRBJ1-5|.
CASSLGGGKQPQHF
TGTGCCAGCAGCCTCGGGGGGGGCAAACAGCCCCAGCATTTT
>TRBV29-1|.|TRBJ2-1|.
CSVEGSYNEQFF
TGCAGCGTTGAGGGCTCCTACAATGAGCAGTTCTTC
>TRBV7-9|.|TRBJ2-2|.
CASSLAWGTGELFF
TGTGCCAGCAGCTTAGCCTGGGGGACCGGGGAGCTGTTTTTT
>TRBV10-2|once|TRBJ2-7|TRBD2
CASSDLADYEQYF
TGCGCCAGCAGTGACCTAGCGGACTACGAGCAGTACTTC
>TRBV6-4|.|TRBJ1-5|.
CASRDRPDQPQHF
TGTGCCAGCAGAGACAGACCCGATCAGCCCCAGCATTTT
>TRBV11-2|.|TRBJ2-7|.
CASSLLRTYEQYF
TGTGCCAGCAGCTTACTCAGGACCTACGAGCAGTACTTC
>TRBV5-6|.|TRBJ2-7|TRBD2
CASSLAVAGNYEQYF
TGTGCCAGCAGCTTGGCGGTAGCGGGCAACTACGAGCAGTACTTC
>TRBV5-1|.|TRBJ2-7|.
CASSFGTQSYEQYF
TGCGCCAGCAGCTTCGGGACACAATCCTACGAGCAGTACTTC
>TRBV2|.|TRBJ2-1|TRBD1
CASSSRQGTHNEQFF
TGTGCCAGCAGTAGTAGACAGGGTACCCACAATGAGCAGTTCTTC
>TRBV14|.|TRBJ2-1|.
CASSPAEGWNEQFF
TGTGCCAGCAGCCCCGCTGAGGGGTGGAATGAGCAGTTCTTC
>TRBV27|once|TRBJ2-1|.
CASSLGAAGPLSDEQFF
TGTGCCAGCAGTTTAGGGGCTGCGGGACCTCTCTCCGATGAGCAGTTCTTC
>TRBV2|.|TRBJ2-7|.
CASSVSRSYEQYF
TGTGCCAGCAGTGTATCCAGGTCCTACGAGCAGTACTTC
>TRBV10-2|.|TRBJ2-5|TRBD2
CASSRELAGGRVETQYF
TGCGCCAGCAGTAGAGAACTAGCGGGAGGGCGGGTGGAGACCCAGTACTTC
>TRBV19|.|TRBJ1-4|.
CAIDTGAEKLFF
TGTGCCATTGATACTGGGGCTGAAAAACTGTTTTTT
>TRBV25-1|once|TRBJ2-2|.
CASRRNQDANTGELFF
TGTGCCAGCAGAAGGAACCAGGACGCGAACACCGGGGAGCTGTTTTTT
>TRBV5-5|.|TRBJ2-7|TRBD1
CASSWGQPSSYEQYF
TGTGCCAGCAGCTGGGGACAGCCGAGCTCCTACGAGCAGTACTTC
>TRBV28|once|TRBJ2-7|.
CASSSHHEQYF
TGTGCCAGCAGTTCTCACCACGAGCAGTACTTC
>TRBV27|.|TRBJ2-7|TRBD2
CASSLLVAGGPLMDEQYF
TGTGCCAGCAGTCTCCTTGTAGCGGGAGGGCCCCTAATGGACGAGCAGTACTTC
>TRBV7-7|.|TRBJ2-1|.
CASSLSAYNEQFF
TGTGCCAGCAGCTTGTCCGCGTACAATGAGCAGTTCTTC
>TRBV7-9|.|TRBJ2-3|.
CASSLSSGGLVFGSQYF
TGTGCCAGCAGCTTATCTTCGGGGGGCCTAGTTTTCGGTTCGCAGTATTTT
>TRBV15|.|TRBJ2-5|.
CATSSLNKGEETQYF
TGTGCCACCAGCAGCCTCAATAAGGGGGAAGAGACCCAGTACTTC
>TRBV7-6|.|TRBJ2-3|TRBD2
CASSVGTSQPTDTQYF
TGTGCCAGCAGCGTCGGGACTAGTCAACCCACAGATACGCAGTATTTT
>TRBV9|.|TRBJ2-7|TRBD2
CASSYAGVTYEQYF
TGTGCCAGCAGCTACGCGGGAGTTACCTACGAGCAGTACTTC
>TRBV27|.|TRBJ2-1|.
CASSLLGWNEQFF
TGTGCCAGCAGCCTACTAGGTTGGAATGAGCAGTTCTTC
>TRBV5-8|.|TRBJ1-4|.
CASSSGTLEINEKLFF
TGTGCCAGCAGCTCCGGGACACTCGAAATTAATGAAAAACTGTTTTTT
>TRBV28|.|TRBJ2-7|TRBD1
CASSPDRVIHEQYF
TGTGCCAGCAGTCCAGACAGGGTGATACACGAGCAGTACTTC
>TRBV6-1|once|TRBJ2-7|TRBD1
CASTTGADEQYF
TGTGCCAGCACAACAGGGGCGGACGAGCAGTACTTC
>TRBV7-6|.|TRBJ2-5|.
CATRPTVGETQYF
TGTGCCACCCGCCCCACGGTAGGCGAGACCCAGTACTTC
>TRBV28|.|TRBJ2-7|.
CASSSEQGYEQYF
TGTGCCAGCAGTTCGGAACAGGGTTACGAGCAGTACTTC
>TRBV19|.|TRBJ2-2|.
CASTGARDGGELFF
TGTGCCAGCACTGGGGCGCGGGACGGCGGGGAGCTGTTTTTT
>TRBV5-6|.|TRBJ2-7|.
CASSMGGTYEQYF
TGTGCCAGCAGTATGGGCGGCACCTACGAGCAGTACTTC
>TRBV2|.|TRBJ2-7|.
CAIGTGDYEQYF
TGTGCCATCGGGACGGGCGACTACGAGCAGTACTTC
>TRBV11-2|.|TRBJ1-4|TRBD1
CASSLGTGGVEKLFF
TGTGCCAGCAGCTTAGGAACAGGGGGCGTTGAAAAACTGTTTTTT
>TRBV6-5|once|TRBJ2-5|TRBD2
CASSYGLAGGKETQYF
TGTGCCAGCAGTTACGGACTAGCGGGAGGGAAAGAGACCCAGTACTTC
>TRBV7-8|once|TRBJ1-3|.
CASSPSSEGTSGNTIYF
TGTGCCAGCAGCCCGTCCTCAGAGGGGACCTCTGGAAACACCATATATTTT
>TRBV2|.|TRBJ2-4|TRBD2
CASSEELAGTLVKNIQYF
TGTGCCAGCAGTGAAGAGCTAGCGGGAACCTTGGTCAAAAACATTCAGTACTTC
>TRBV5-6|.|TRBJ2-7|.
CASSLVRDSHEQYF
TGTGCCAGCAGCTTGGTTCGAGATTCCCACGAGCAGTACTTC
>TRBV6-5|.|TRBJ2-7|.
CASSYSGQGWPYEQYF
TGTGCCAGCAGTTACTCAGGGCAGGGCTGGCCCTACGAGCAGTACTTC
>TRBV27|once|TRBJ1-5|.
CASSLVWGVNQPQHF
TGTGCCAGCAGCCTGGTCTGGGGGGTCAATCAGCCCCAGCATTTT
>TRBV9|.|TRBJ2-2|TRBD2
CASSVGGSGSAGELFF
TGTGCCAGCAGCGTAGGGGGTAGCGGGAGTGCCGGGGAGCTGTTTTTT
>TRBV19|.|TRBJ2-7|.
CASIGNENEQYF
TGTGCCAGTATTGGTAACGAGAACGAGCAGTACTTC
>TRBV5-6|.|TRBJ2-1|.
CASSLTLAISSYNEQFF
TGTGCCAGCAGCCTCACACTAGCAATAAGCTCCTACAATGAGCAGTTCTTC
>TRBV28|.|TRBJ1-1|.
CASSLYRWGDTEAFF
TGTGCCAGCAGTTTATACCGGTGGGGTGACACTGAAGCTTTCTTT